Below are 32 T cell receptor beta chains sequenced from a single sample in a study of Ad26.COV2.S vaccination and SARS-CoV-2 variants. Specified treatment: about 20 received Ad26.COV2.S at low or high dose, single or two shots; roughly 5 received placebo; per-sample allocation not given. Samples were taken on day 63 after the first vaccine or placebo injection. Sequencing was performed with immunoSEQ multiplex PCR; in TCRdb, only in-frame clones are kept and a portion is missing. The table records hundreds of thousands of clones, roughly nine tenths of them present only once. Sequencing was performed on peripheral blood, taken in a trial of Ad26.COV2.S vaccine versus placebo. The receptors shown here come from a person aged 18-60 years who received the Ad26.COV2.S COVID-19 vaccine or a placebo.

This CDR3 is CASSLSGYQPQHF. DNA of the CDR3: TGTGCCAGCAGTTTATCTGGATATCAGCCCCAGCATTTT. The chain carries TRBV27 and TRBJ1-5; D gene unclear. V was cut by 0 bases and J by 5 bases, with 5 bases left in between. CDR3 size: 13 residues. Germline loops: CDR1 MNHEY, CDR2 SMNVEV (reference sequence).

The CDR3 sequence is CASSGWTGSTGELFF. For the CDR3, the DNA is TGTGCCAGCAGCGGGTGGACAGGGTCCACCGGGGAGCTGTTTTTT. V usage is TRBV7-9 and J usage is TRBJ2-2; 8 nucleotides match TRBD1. Trimming cost V 5 bases and J 4 bases; bases outside gene matches: 6. Germline V lookup: CDR1 SEHNR, CDR2 FQNEAQ (reference sequence). The CDR3 contains 15 residues.

This chain connects TRBV27 to TRBJ2-7; D gene ambiguous. From germline, CDR1 is MNHEY and CDR2 SMNVEV (reference sequence). With 9 bases removed from V and 3 bases from J, the gap between germline ends came to 12 bases. The CDR3 is 12 amino acids. Written as DNA, the CDR3 is TGTGCCAGGGGCAGTTCCAGCTACGAGCAGTACTTC. This translates into CARGSSSYEQYF.

This clone was observed a single time. The chain joins TRBV30 to TRBJ2-1; 9 positions match TRBD1. The junction had 8 bases not matched to a gene; V was cut back by 2 bases and J by 6 bases. This CDR3 comprises 15 residues. Per the germline V gene, CDR1 is GTSNPN and CDR2 is SVGIG (reference sequence). The DNA for the CDR3 is TGTGCCTGGAGTACGGGACAGGGATTCTTCAATGAGCAGTTCTTC. This gives the protein CAWSTGQGFFNEQFF.

This rearrangement joins TRBV18 to TRBJ2-5, with D maybe TRBD1 (6 bases). Germline values: CDR1 KGHSH, CDR2 LQKENI. This CDR3 is built from 14 residues. V was pared by 4 bases and J by 0 bases, with 9 bases between. CDR3 DNA sequence: TGTGCCAGCTCACGGACAGAGTACCAAGAGACCCAGTACTTC. Protein: CASSRTEYQETQYF.

The chain combines TRBV7-2 with TRBJ1-1, with D unclear. Trimming pared 5 bases from V and 6 bases from J, leaving 10 bases between. Per germline, CDR1 SGHTA and CDR2 FQGNSA. The CDR3 covers 12 residues. The CDR3 here is CASSPGGAEAFF. The DNA for the CDR3 is TGTGCCAGCAGCCCCGGCGGGGCTGAAGCTTTCTTT.

The CDR3 reads CASSAGQGADTQYF. CDR3 nucleotides: TGTGCCAGCAGCGCGGGACAGGGGGCAGATACGCAGTATTTT. The chain couples TRBV7-9 to TRBJ2-3, with 11 bases identical to TRBD1. The V segment lost 5 bases and the J segment 4 bases; nucleotides outside the gene matches: 2. Germline values: CDR1 SEHNR, CDR2 FQNEAQ (reference sequence). CDR3 length: 14 amino acids.

This clone was found a few times. V and J are TRBV5-4 and TRBJ1-1; D unresolved. The length of the CDR3 is 14 residues. V lost 0 bases and J lost 4, with 10 bases in between. Germline lookup yields CDR1 SGHNT and CDR2 YYREEE (reference sequence). The chain's CDR3 is CASSLDWGSTEAFF. The CDR3 DNA reads as TGTGCCAGCAGCTTGGACTGGGGTAGCACTGAAGCTTTCTTT.

V is TRBV30 and J is TRBJ2-7, with TRBD1 as a possible D gene (6 bases). Germline loops: CDR1 GTSNPN, CDR2 SVGIG (reference sequence). V lost 5 bases and J 3 bases, leaving 11 bases between the germline ends. The CDR3 loop spans 12 amino acids. CDR3 in DNA: TGTGCCTGGGGGGGACAAATCTACGAGCAGTACTTC. Encoded protein: CAWGGQIYEQYF.

The V and J genes are TRBV12-3 or TRBV12-4 and TRBJ2-2; D uncertain. V was cut by 3 bases and J by 7 bases, with 9 bases left in between. The CDR3 extends over 13 amino acids. CDR3 nucleotide sequence: TGTGCCAGCAGTTTTACCAGCTACGGGGAGCTGTTTTTT. It yields the protein CASSFTSYGELFF.

This chain uses TRBV7-3 with TRBJ2-7, with D possibly TRBD1 on 6 matching bases. Per the germline V gene, CDR1 is SGHTA and CDR2 is FQGTGA. With 5 bases removed from V and 2 bases from J, the gap between germline ends came to 13 bases. CDR3 size: 14 residues. In nucleotides, the CDR3 is TGTGCCAGCAGCACCCAAGGGGGTCCCTACGAGCAGTACTTC. It encodes CASSTQGGPYEQYF.

The CDR3 DNA reads as TGTGCCAGCAGGAAAACAGGGACTAATGAAAAACTGTTTTTT. Translating it yields CASRKTGTNEKLFF. This chain links TRBV2 with TRBJ1-4; perhaps TRBD1 as D (6 bases). V lost 6 bases, J lost 2 bases, and 10 bases lay in between. Germline-derived CDR1 and CDR2 are SNHLY and FYNNEI. This CDR3 is built from 14 residues.

This sequence joins TRBV3-1 (or the pseudogene TRBV3-2) and TRBJ2-1; D is perhaps TRBD1 or TRBD2 (5 bases each). Germline CDR1 and CDR2: LGHDT and YNNKEL (reference sequence). Between the trimmed V and J ends, which lost 4 bases and 3 bases, there was a span of 19 bases. CDR3 length: 17 residues. DNA of the CDR3: TGTGCCAGCAGCCCCAATAAGAGGGGACGCGGCTACAATGAGCAGTTCTTC. This gives the protein CASSPNKRGRGYNEQFF.

This rearrangement joins TRBV4-2 to TRBJ1-4; no reliable D call. CDR1 is LGHNA, CDR2 YNFKEQ, per germline. The CDR3 length is 16 residues. V was trimmed by 1 base and J by 0 bases, leaving 9 bases between them. The CDR3 loop reads CASSQGGRATNEKLFF. CDR3 DNA sequence: TGTGCCAGCAGCCAAGGGGGTAGAGCAACTAATGAAAAACTGTTTTTT.

CDR3 bases: TGTGCCAGCAGCTTCCAGGGGGGACAAGAGACCCAGTACTTC. It specifies CASSFQGGQETQYF. The chain has TRBV9 and TRBJ2-5; possible D gene TRBD1, 7 bases. Per the germline V gene, CDR1 is SGDLS and CDR2 is YYNGEE. Trimming took off 4 bases at V and 2 bases at J, with 12 bases between the two ends. The CDR3 covers 14 residues.

V is TRBV25-1 and J is TRBJ1-6; the D is unclear. The V and J ends lost 9 bases and 4 bases respectively, with 16 bases between them. The CDR3 has 15 residues. CDR1 and CDR2 (germline): MGHDK, SYGVNS. In DNA form, the CDR3 reads TGTGCCAGAAGCCCCCCGACCGGTTATAATTCACCCCTCCACTTT. This encodes CARSPPTGYNSPLHF.

This chain links TRBV6-5 with TRBJ2-2; 8 bases fit TRBD1. Germline CDR1 and CDR2: MNHEY and SVGAGI. CDR3 length: 15 residues. The ends lost 6 bases at V and 8 bases at J; junction bases unmatched: 11. DNA of the CDR3: TGTGCCAGCAGCGCCTCGGACAGGGTATGGGGGGAGCTGTTTTTT. It translates to CASSASDRVWGELFF.

V usage is TRBV18 and J usage is TRBJ1-1; TRBD1 is a possible D gene (6 bases). The V gene's germline CDR1 is KGHSH and CDR2 LQKENI. The length of the CDR3 is 14 residues. V shed 0 bases and J shed 1 base, with 6 bases lying between them. CDR3 nucleotide sequence: TGTGCCAGCTCACCACCGGACAGGAACACTGAAGCTTTCTTT. Encoded protein: CASSPPDRNTEAFF.

This chain connects TRBV5-1 to TRBJ2-7; D call uncertain. CDR1 SGHRS and CDR2 YFSETQ come from the germline V gene. V was shortened by 4 bases and J by 5 bases, with 16 bases between the two germline ends. The CDR3 runs to 14 residues. The CDR3 is CASSPTRASDEQYF. In DNA, the CDR3 is TGCGCCAGCAGCCCGACACGGGCTTCCGACGAGCAGTACTTC. Full variable domain (rest looked up from reference TRBV5-1 and TRBJ2-7): KAGVTQTPRYLIKTRGQQVTLSCSPISGHRSVSWYQQTPGQGLQFLFEYFSETQRNKGNFPGRFSGRQFSNSRSEMNVSTLELGDSALYLCASSPTRASDEQYFGPGTRLTVT.

This clone turned up a few times. The gene calls are TRBV6-6 and TRBJ2-5, with a tentative D call TRBD1 (6 bases). The CDR3 has 13 amino acids. Germline V gives CDR1 MNHNY, CDR2 SVGAGI (reference sequence). V lost 6 bases, J lost 1 base, and 9 bases lay in between. CDR3 coding DNA: TGTGCCAGCAGGAAGACAGGCCAAGAGACCCAGTACTTC. This encodes CASRKTGQETQYF.

This clone showed up just once. The chain combines TRBV7-9 with TRBJ2-5; unclear D gene. From germline, CDR1 is SEHNR and CDR2 FQNEAQ (reference sequence). The ends were cut back, 0 bases at V and 1 base at J, with 9 bases in the middle. This CDR3 spans 15 amino acids. The CDR3 DNA is TGTGCCAGCAGCTTAGCGCTAAACAGCCAAGAGACCCAGTACTTC. Translated: CASSLALNSQETQYF.

The J gene is TRBJ2-5, the V gene TRBV5-1, with 7 bases matching TRBD1. Trimming cost V 4 bases and J 4 bases; bases outside gene matches: 7. The CDR3 covers 14 residues. Germline values: CDR1 SGHRS, CDR2 YFSETQ. CDR3 loop: CASSLTGLGETQYF. The CDR3 nucleotides are TGCGCCAGCAGCCTGACAGGGCTGGGAGAGACCCAGTACTTC.

The V gene is TRBV5-1, the J gene TRBJ1-4; D perhaps matches TRBD1 (6 bases). The V gene's germline CDR1 is SGHRS and CDR2 YFSETQ. V lost 1 base, J lost 7 bases, and 14 bases lay in between. The CDR3 runs 15 residues. The CDR3 is CASSLYSAGAEKLFF. DNA of the CDR3: TGCGCCAGCAGCTTGTATTCGGCAGGGGCTGAAAAACTGTTTTTT.

V gene TRBV30 combines with J gene TRBJ2-3; 11 bases match TRBD2. Germline V gene lookup returns CDR1 GTSNPN and CDR2 SVGIG (reference sequence). This CDR3 is 14 amino acids long. With 4 bases clipped from V and 5 bases from J, the junction kept 5 bases outside the gene matches. The CDR3 DNA is TGTGCCTGGAATCGACTAGCGGGACAAGATACGCAGTATTTT. Its translation is CAWNRLAGQDTQYF.

V and J are TRBV9 and TRBJ2-2; tentatively, D is TRBD1 (5 bases). The CDR3 spans 16 residues. Germline V lookup: CDR1 SGDLS, CDR2 YYNGEE. Trimming cost V 0 bases and J 0 bases, with 9 bases left between them. The CDR3 nucleotides read TGTGCCAGCAGCGTAGCTAGGGGCCCGAACACCGGGGAGCTGTTTTTT. Translated, it gives CASSVARGPNTGELFF.

The V and J genes are TRBV27 and TRBJ2-1, with D hard to call. The germline V and J ends were trimmed by 0 bases and 6 bases, with 9 bases remaining between them. The CDR3 consists of 14 residues. The germline gives CDR1 MNHEY, CDR2 SMNVEV (reference sequence). CDR3 amino acids: CASSLSWSVNEQFF. CDR3 DNA: TGTGCCAGCAGTTTATCTTGGTCAGTCAATGAGCAGTTCTTC.

The rearrangement joins TRBV18 to TRBJ1-6; TRBD1 aligns across 8 bases. The CDR3 runs to 15 residues. Germline CDR1 KGHSH, CDR2 LQKENI. The junction had 8 bases not matched to a gene; V was cut back by 6 bases and J by 7 bases. The CDR3 DNA reads as TGTGCCAGCTCCCTGGACAGGGAATACAATTCACCCCTCCACTTT. Translating it yields CASSLDREYNSPLHF.

The chain has TRBV19 and TRBJ1-1; maybe TRBD1 (5 bases). V lost 4 bases and J 4 bases, leaving 16 bases between the germline ends. Germline values: CDR1 LNHDA, CDR2 SQIVND (reference sequence). The CDR3 is 15 amino acids. CDR3 nucleotides: TGTGCCAGTAGTAAATTACAGGCCGTAGGCACTGAAGCTTTCTTT. Translation gives CASSKLQAVGTEAFF.

The chain recombines TRBV4-2 with TRBJ2-1, with 10 positions matching TRBD2. CDR1 and CDR2 from the germline V gene are LGHNA and YNFKEQ. The CDR3 loop spans 16 amino acids. V was pared by 0 bases and J by 7 bases, with 6 bases of the junction left unmatched. The CDR3 loop reads CASSQESTSGENEQFF. The CDR3 DNA reads TGTGCCAGCAGCCAAGAGTCAACTAGCGGGGAAAATGAGCAGTTCTTC.

This rearrangement joins TRBV6-5 to TRBJ2-7; D possibly corresponds to TRBD2 (5 bases). Germline V gives CDR1 MNHEY, CDR2 SVGAGI. Trimming left V 6 bases short and J 0 bases short, with 12 bases between. The CDR3 loop spans 14 amino acids. The CDR3 spells CASSPGVYSYEQYF. The CDR3, as DNA: TGTGCCAGCAGCCCCGGGGTCTACTCCTACGAGCAGTACTTC.

The chain is built from TRBV2 and TRBJ2-5; 11 nucleotides match TRBD2. CDR1 is SNHLY and CDR2 is FYNNEI in the germline V gene. The ends lost 6 bases at V and 2 bases at J; junction bases unmatched: 11. The CDR3 consists of 17 residues. CDR3: CASSSPLAGGPQETQYF. CDR3 nucleotides: TGTGCCAGCAGCTCACCTCTAGCGGGGGGACCTCAAGAGACCCAGTACTTC.

This chain connects TRBV5-1 to TRBJ2-7; no definite D call. Trimming left V 7 bases short and J 2 bases short, with 13 bases between. This CDR3 is built from 13 residues. CDR1 is SGHRS and CDR2 is YFSETQ in the germline V gene. The CDR3 here is CASPPSEAYEQYF. As DNA, the CDR3 is TGCGCCAGCCCGCCGAGTGAGGCCTACGAGCAGTACTTC. The complete variable domain, with remaining parts taken from reference TRBV5-1 and TRBJ2-7, reads KAGVTQTPRYLIKTRGQQVTLSCSPISGHRSVSWYQQTPGQGLQFLFEYFSETQRNKGNFPGRFSGRQFSNSRSEMNVSTLELGDSALYLCASPPSEAYEQYFGPGTRLTVT.